What follows are 8 T cell receptor beta chains derived from one specimen sequenced in a study of regulatory T cells in long-lasting Graves disease (dated by TCRdb to the early 2020s). Per the publication, the time point label means: newly diagnosed GD, antithyroid drugs for less than 3 months. For both TCR sequencing and RNA sequencing, RNA was extracted from PBMCs in TRIzol. Libraries were constructed by multiplex PCR. Sequencing was carried out with an Illumina HiSeq 4000. CDR3 regions were amplified by Arm-PCR with iRepertoire HTBI primers to construct TCR beta libraries. The raw public reads went through TCRdb reprocessing: fastp at Q25, MiXCR clone calling, in-frame beta chains kept. Entries that share a CDR3 protein sequence are merged under the most common genes and DNA. Here the sample has some 370,000 distinct CDR3 sequences; around 11% occur a single time. In total, the top ten clones hold 15% to 20% of the sample.

The same data also went into a second study, on T cells in Graves' hyperthyroidism and ophthalmopathy.

The sample was peripheral blood mononuclear cells (PBMCs), taken at new diagnosis, from a patient treated with antithyroid drugs. The origin of the receptors is a woman younger than 30 with Graves disease. Donor details come from another sample of the same person, matched by shared clones.

The sample holds many counts of this clonotype. The chain is built from TRBV10-3 and TRBJ2-7; the match to TRBD1 covers 10 bases. The ends lost 8 bases at V and 3 bases at J; junction bases unmatched: 13. The CDR3 runs to 16 residues. Germline-derived CDR1 and CDR2 are ENHRY and SYGVKD. The CDR3 protein is CAIRGDRGVPYYEQYF. The CDR3, as DNA: TGTGCCATCCGCGGGGACAGGGGAGTTCCCTACTACGAGCAGTACTTC.

This clonotype was recorded many times. The chain combines TRBV6-1 with TRBJ2-5; D tentatively reads TRBD1 or TRBD2 (5 bases each). The CDR3 contains 15 residues. In germline, CDR1 is MNHNS, CDR2 SASEGT. V lost 7 bases, J lost 0 bases, and 15 bases lay in between. The CDR3 DNA is TGTGCCAGCAAATCGCTGGGACGGAACCAAGAGACCCAGTACTTC. Amino acid sequence: CASKSLGRNQETQYF.

This clonotype has at least ten counts. The J gene is TRBJ1-3, the V gene TRBV7-9; weak D call: TRBD1 (6 bases). CDR3 size: 15 residues. Germline loops: CDR1 SEHNR, CDR2 FQNEAQ (reference sequence). Trimming shortened V by 5 bases and J by 0 bases, and 11 bases separated the two germline ends. This CDR3 reads CASSPRGTSGNTIYF. The CDR3 nucleotides are TGTGCCAGCAGCCCCAGGGGAACCTCTGGAAACACCATATATTTT.

This clonotype was seen repeatedly, ten times or more. The CDR3 is CASSLQFQGATEQFF. CDR3 sequence (DNA): TGCGCCAGCAGCTTGCAGTTTCAGGGGGCGACTGAGCAGTTCTTC. This chain links TRBV5-1 with TRBJ2-1; TRBD1 matches 8 bases. Trimming took 1 base from V and 9 from J; bases not matched to a gene: 9. The CDR3 covers 15 residues. Germline CDR1 is SGHRS and CDR2 is YFSETQ.

The gene calls are TRBV4-2 and TRBJ1-6, with D tentatively TRBD1 (6 bases). The CDR3 is 15 residues long. V was cut by 4 bases and J by 8 bases, with 15 bases left in between. Germline V lookup: CDR1 LGHNA, CDR2 YNFKEQ. The CDR3 nucleotides read TGTGCCAGCAGCCCAAGTCAGGGGAGAGATTCACCCCTCCACTTT. Its translation is CASSPSQGRDSPLHF.

J is TRBJ2-2 and V is TRBV13; D gene uncertain. Germline V gene data show CDR1 as PRHDT and CDR2 as FYEKMQ (reference sequence). Trimming left V 1 base short and J 2 bases short, with 8 bases between. The CDR3 totals 15 residues. This CDR3 is CASSLEDDNTGELFF. The DNA for the CDR3 is TGTGCCAGCAGCTTAGAGGATGATAACACCGGGGAGCTGTTTTTT.

This chain joins TRBV15 and TRBJ1-5, with 8 bases that match TRBD1. V shed 3 bases and J 8 bases; nucleotides not matched to a gene: 9. The CDR3 loop spans 15 amino acids. Germline-derived CDR1 and CDR2 are LNHNV and YYDKDF (reference sequence). The CDR3 nucleotides are TGTGCCACCAGCAGGAGGGTACAGGGGGTGAAGCCCCAGCATTTT. Its protein product is CATSRRVQGVKPQHF.

This clonotype was observed many times. The chain uses TRBV3-1 and TRBJ2-7; 7 nucleotides agree with TRBD2. V shed 0 bases and J 7 bases; nucleotides not matched to a gene: 9. This CDR3 contains 15 residues. Germline CDR1 is LGHDT and CDR2 is YNNKEL (reference sequence). The CDR3 loop reads CASSQDPLLAEEQYF. The CDR3, as DNA: TGTGCCAGCAGCCAAGATCCTTTGCTAGCGGAAGAGCAGTACTTC.